This record looks at one T cell receptor beta chain sequence and its context. The sample originates from a study of blood T cell repertoires in COVID-19. Study in general: PBMCs, B-cell-depleted T cells, or T cells were the source of the cDNA or gDNA that made up the material.

The CDR3 runs 14 residues. The V gene's germline CDR1 is SGHRS and CDR2 YFSETQ. Deletions cut 2 bases from V and 6 bases from J, with 14 bases between. In the authors' methods: Amplification of reference gene primers was used by the study to estimate nucleated cell counts. Using immunoSEQ multiplex PCR, the repertoire was profiled, and TCRdb retains in-frame clones only, with some absent. V and J calls and clone size come straight from that table; D and trimming were deduced from the DNA. The table includes some 150,000 clones, about 86% detected once. Sequenced input: peripheral blood. The gene calls are TRBV5-1 and TRBJ1-1; D is possibly TRBD1 (6 bases). This TCR was recovered from a woman in her fifties or sixties with acute or convalescent COVID-19. The CDR3 protein is CASSFTGSVAEAFF. CDR3 nucleotides: TGCGCCAGCAGCTTTACAGGGAGTGTCGCTGAAGCTTTCTTT.